Each of the 30 T cell receptor beta chains below was sequenced from the same sample in a study of cytomegalovirus exposure and HLA in healthy donors. Primers included in the PCR were 60 Vbeta and 13 Jbeta primers. Sequenced by immunoSEQ multiplex PCR; TCRdb stores in-frame clones only, minus some. This sample has 100,000 or so clones, with 80% to 90% found just once. The sequencing sample was made of PBMCs. The receptors derive from a young woman in good health and CMV-seronegative.

The V and J genes are TRBV19 and TRBJ1-5; D is possibly TRBD1 (6 bases). Germline CDR1 and CDR2: LNHDA and SQIVND (reference sequence). V was pared by 5 bases and J by 7 bases, with 15 bases between. The CDR3 extends over 14 amino acids. The CDR3: CASSPPPGAQPQHF. The CDR3 region has the DNA TGTGCCAGTAGTCCCCCCCCAGGGGCCCAGCCCCAGCATTTT. The full variable domain, in which reference TRBV19 and TRBJ1-5 provide the parts outside the CDR3, is DGGITQSPKYLFRKEGQNVTLSCEQNLNHDAMYWYRQDPGQGLRLIYYSQIVNDFQKGDIAEGYSVSREKKESFPLTVTSAQKNPTAFYLCASSPPPGAQPQHFGDGTRLSIL.

V is TRBV11-2 and J is TRBJ1-2; D ambiguous. CDR1 is SGHAT, CDR2 FQNNGV, per germline. The CDR3 consists of 16 residues. The V and J ends lost 4 bases and 2 bases respectively, with 17 bases between them. The CDR3 coding sequence is TGTGCCAGCAGCTCCCCGGGAATGGGAAGGAACTATGGCTACACCTTC. Translating it yields CASSSPGMGRNYGYTF. Looking up the rest from reference TRBV11-2 and TRBJ1-2 gives the full variable domain: EAGVAQSPRYKIIEKRQSVAFWCNPISGHATLYWYQQILGQGPKLLIQFQNNGVVDDSQLPKDRFSAERLKGVDSTLKIQPAKLEDSAVYLCASSSPGMGRNYGYTFGSGTRLTVV.

This rearrangement joins TRBV7-2 to TRBJ1-6, with TRBD1 as a possible D gene (5 bases). The CDR3 contains 14 residues. V lost 7 bases and J lost 12, with 19 bases in between. CDR1 and CDR2 from the germline V gene are SGHTA and FQGNSA. The CDR3 sequence: CASIPQVDMKPLHF. In DNA form, the CDR3 reads TGTGCCAGCATCCCACAGGTGGATATGAAACCCCTCCACTTT.

V is TRBV19 and J is TRBJ1-5, with 7 bases that match TRBD1. The V and J ends lost 10 bases and 4 bases, in that order; junction bases with no gene match: 4. The CDR3 has 12 residues. CDR1 is LNHDA and CDR2 is SQIVND in the germline V gene (reference sequence). The DNA of the CDR3 is TGTGCCATTGGGGACAGTAATCAGCCCCAGCATTTT. Translating it yields CAIGDSNQPQHF.

The chain links TRBV4-3 to TRBJ2-6; maybe TRBD1 (6 bases). Germline V gives CDR1 LGHNA, CDR2 YSLEER. Trimming removed 4 bases at V and 2 bases at J, with 9 bases between. The CDR3 spans 15 residues. This CDR3 reads CASSRQGTGANVLTF. CDR3 coding DNA: TGCGCCAGCAGCCGCCAGGGGACTGGGGCCAACGTCCTGACTTTC.

V and J are TRBV2 and TRBJ2-7, with 8 nucleotides matching TRBD1. Looked up from germline, CDR1 is SNHLY and CDR2 is FYNNEI. The CDR3 length is 13 residues. V gave up 6 bases and J gave up 4 bases; unmatched junction bases: 5. The CDR3 reads CASRQGVRYEQYF. In DNA, the CDR3 is TGTGCCAGCAGACAGGGGGTAAGGTACGAGCAGTACTTC.

This clone was detected a few times. The rearrangement links TRBV28 to TRBJ1-1; no reliable D call. The CDR3 contains 11 residues. Germline CDR1 and CDR2: MDHEN and SYDVKM. V lost 7 bases and J lost 3, with 6 bases in between. The CDR3 here is CASNRDTEAFF. As DNA, the CDR3 is TGTGCCAGCAATAGAGACACTGAAGCTTTCTTT.

This clone was recorded only once. The genes are TRBV7-3 and TRBJ2-7; the D gene is possibly TRBD1 (6 bases). The CDR3 is made up of 13 amino acids. CDR1 SGHTA and CDR2 FQGTGA come from the germline V gene. Trimming took 4 bases from V and 3 from J, leaving 10 bases between them. The CDR3 DNA sequence: TGTGCCAGCAGCTCCGACAGGAGCTACGAGCAGTACTTC. Translating gives CASSSDRSYEQYF.

The gene calls are TRBV7-6 and TRBJ1-5; D gene uncertain. The CDR3 is 13 amino acids. The germline V and J ends were trimmed by 5 bases and 6 bases, with 11 bases remaining between them. Germline V gene data show CDR1 as SGHVS and CDR2 as FNYEAQ. DNA for the CDR3: TGTGCCAGCAGCCTAGGGCCGGGTCAGCCCCAGCATTTT. Protein: CASSLGPGQPQHF.

This clone was observed a few times. J is TRBJ1-3 and V is TRBV6-5; the match to TRBD1 covers 10 bases. The CDR3 runs 15 residues. The trim removed 5 bases at V and 3 bases at J, leaving 4 bases unmatched. Germline V gene data show CDR1 as MNHEY and CDR2 as SVGAGI. The CDR3 nucleotides read TGTGCCAGCAGTACCGACAGGGGGCATGGAAACACCATATATTTT. Translating gives CASSTDRGHGNTIYF.

The V call is TRBV6-1, the J call TRBJ2-7; tentative D call: TRBD2 (5 bases). Germline lookup yields CDR1 MNHNS and CDR2 SASEGT. CDR3 size: 14 residues. Trimming took 0 bases from V and 6 from J, leaving 12 bases between them. In DNA, the CDR3 is TGTGCCAGCAGTGAAGCGACCTGGGCGGGCGAGCAGTACTTC. Translated: CASSEATWAGEQYF.

The rearrangement uses TRBV29-1 and TRBJ1-3; D remains unclear. Trimming removed 0 bases from V and 2 bases from J, with 11 bases in between. The CDR3 runs 15 residues. Germline V lookup: CDR1 SQVTM, CDR2 ANQGSEA. The CDR3: CSVEEKQSAGNTIYF. In DNA form, the CDR3 reads TGCAGCGTTGAAGAAAAACAGTCCGCTGGAAACACCATATATTTT.

This chain connects TRBV11-2 to TRBJ1-2; D remains ambiguous. The V end was cut by 0 bases, the J end by 2 bases, with 10 bases between. This CDR3 comprises 15 residues. Germline V gene lookup returns CDR1 SGHAT and CDR2 FQNNGV. As DNA, the CDR3 is TGTGCCAGCAGCTTAGAATCAGTCCCCAACTATGGCTACACCTTC. Amino acids: CASSLESVPNYGYTF. The variable domain in full, completed from reference TRBV11-2 and TRBJ1-2, reads EAGVAQSPRYKIIEKRQSVAFWCNPISGHATLYWYQQILGQGPKLLIQFQNNGVVDDSQLPKDRFSAERLKGVDSTLKIQPAKLEDSAVYLCASSLESVPNYGYTFGSGTRLTVV.

This clone was detected only a few times. The chain links TRBV5-1 to TRBJ2-2; a possible D gene is TRBD2 (5 bases). Germline CDR1 is SGHRS and CDR2 is YFSETQ. The length of the CDR3 is 17 residues. Trimming took off 4 bases at V and 3 bases at J, with 19 bases between the two ends. Here the CDR3 reads CASSLEAVAWDTGELFF. The CDR3 nucleotides are TGCGCCAGCAGCCTAGAAGCGGTAGCATGGGACACCGGGGAGCTGTTTTTT.

A single count supports this clone. The rearrangement uses TRBV11-3 and TRBJ2-7; TRBD1 matches 8 bases. CDR1 is SGHNT, CDR2 YENEEA, per germline. The CDR3 totals 13 residues. With 2 bases clipped from V and 4 bases from J, the junction kept 1 base outside the gene matches. Here the CDR3 DNA reads TGTGCCAGCAGCTTACAGGGGGCGTACGAGCAGTACTTC. This sequence encodes CASSLQGAYEQYF.

The chain has TRBV4-2 and TRBJ2-7; 7 positions agree with TRBD1. The CDR3 contains 16 residues. Trimming at V came to 6 bases and at J to 2 bases, leaving 13 bases not matched to a gene. Germline loops: CDR1 LGHNA, CDR2 YNFKEQ. CDR3 DNA: TGTGCCAGCAGTCCTATACCTTTGACAGGGACCTACGAGCAGTACTTC. This encodes CASSPIPLTGTYEQYF.

This clone was seen a few times. The DNA for the CDR3 is TGCGCCAGCAGCCAAGAACCCAGGGAGGTTAATGAAAAACTGTTTTTT. Translated, it gives CASSQEPREVNEKLFF. This rearrangement joins TRBV4-3 to TRBJ1-4; D is possibly TRBD1 (5 bases). V lost 0 bases to trimming and J lost 4 bases, with 12 bases between them. This CDR3 contains 16 residues. Germline CDR1 LGHNA, CDR2 YSLEER.

In DNA form, the CDR3 reads TGTGCCAGCAGCTTAGCGTCGGACAGGCACTATGGCTACACCTTC. Protein product: CASSLASDRHYGYTF. The chain uses TRBV7-9 and TRBJ1-2; 7 bases map to TRBD1. The CDR3 is made up of 15 amino acids. The V and J ends lost 0 bases and 3 bases, in that order; junction bases with no gene match: 4. CDR1 is SEHNR and CDR2 is FQNEAQ in the germline V gene (reference sequence).

The chain combines TRBV6-6 with TRBJ1-5; D remains ambiguous. The V gene's germline CDR1 is MNHNY and CDR2 SVGAGI (reference sequence). V was pared by 4 bases and J by 1 base, with 5 bases between. This CDR3 has 13 residues. The CDR3 coding sequence is TGTGCCAGCAGTTTTGGCAGCAATCAGCCCCAGCATTTT. Translating gives CASSFGSNQPQHF.

V usage is TRBV4-1 and J usage is TRBJ1-2; TRBD1 matches 8 bases. The CDR3 loop spans 14 amino acids. The germline V gene has CDR1 MGHRA and CDR2 YSYEKL. V shed 8 bases, J shed 5 bases, and the junction held 10 bases outside the gene matches. Here the CDR3 DNA reads TGCGCCAGCGGACCGACAGGGGCCCTTTATGGCTACACCTTC. It codes for CASGPTGALYGYTF.

The rearrangement links TRBV7-9 to TRBJ2-5; 9 nucleotides align to TRBD1. This CDR3 is built from 14 residues. CDR1 is SEHNR and CDR2 is FQNEAQ in the germline V gene (reference sequence). After removal of 6 bases from V and 5 bases from J, the junction contained 7 bases not matched to a gene. This chain's CDR3 is CASSLTGGSETQYF. The CDR3 DNA reads TGTGCCAGCAGTTTAACAGGGGGCTCGGAGACCCAGTACTTC.

The rearrangement uses TRBV7-9 and TRBJ1-1; D unresolved. The CDR3 loop spans 14 amino acids. Trimming took off 2 bases at V and 1 base at J, with 8 bases between the two ends. CDR1 and CDR2 from the germline V gene are SEHNR and FQNEAQ (reference sequence). Here the CDR3 reads CASSLSGGNTEAFF. In nucleotides, the CDR3 is TGTGCCAGCAGCTTATCCGGCGGGAACACTGAAGCTTTCTTT.

This clone was counted between two and nine times. The chain joins TRBV5-1 to TRBJ2-1; 15 bases line up with TRBD2. The trim removed 3 bases at V and 8 bases at J, leaving 9 bases unmatched. CDR1 is SGHRS and CDR2 is YFSETQ in the germline V gene. The CDR3 totals 17 residues. The CDR3 is CASSWWTSGGEPDEQFF. CDR3 DNA: TGCGCCAGCAGCTGGTGGACTAGCGGGGGGGAGCCTGATGAGCAGTTCTTC.

In this sample, this clone turned up a few times. The CDR3 protein is CASSVADYGYTF. The DNA for the CDR3 is TGTGCCAGCAGCGTAGCTGACTATGGCTACACCTTC. The chain has TRBV9 and TRBJ1-2, with D unresolved. Per the germline V gene, CDR1 is SGDLS and CDR2 is YYNGEE. CDR3 length: 12 amino acids. The V end was cut by 0 bases, the J end by 3 bases, with 3 bases between.

The chain couples TRBV9 to TRBJ2-3; weak D call: TRBD2 (5 bases). The V end lost 3 bases, the J end lost 3 bases, and 14 bases lay between the germline ends. The CDR3 spans 15 residues. Germline V lookup: CDR1 SGDLS, CDR2 YYNGEE. In DNA, the CDR3 is TGTGCCAGCAGCGCGAGGGCTTTTAGAACAGATACGCAGTATTTT. It codes for CASSARAFRTDTQYF.

This chain links TRBV15 with TRBJ2-3; 10 bases fit TRBD1. CDR3 length equals 16 residues. Germline V CDR1 and CDR2: LNHNV, YYDKDF (reference sequence). The V segment lost 5 bases and the J segment 4 bases; nucleotides outside the gene matches: 9. As DNA, the CDR3 is TGTGCCACCAGCGGTACAAGACAGGGGGCGGCAGATACGCAGTATTTT. Amino acid sequence: CATSGTRQGAADTQYF.

This clone was counted a single time. The genes are TRBV7-8 and TRBJ2-5, with TRBD1 matching 8 bases. TRBJ2-7 explains the end of the DNA better; the J call may be wrong. There are 15 residues in the CDR3. Germline lookup yields CDR1 SGHVS and CDR2 FQNEAQ. This CDR3 reads CASSPGTGSWDEQYF. CDR3 DNA sequence: TGTGCCAGCAGCCCCGGGACAGGTTCTTGGGACGAGCAGTACTTC.

The chain recombines TRBV13 with TRBJ1-1, with D unresolved. CDR3 length: 14 residues. Trimming stripped 5 bases from V and 2 bases from J, with 12 bases between. Germline CDR1 PRHDT, CDR2 FYEKMQ (reference sequence). CDR3 nucleotide sequence: TGTGCCAGCAGCACCGGGTCCTTCAACACTGAAGCTTTCTTT. The encoded protein is CASSTGSFNTEAFF.

This chain links TRBV28 with TRBJ1-5, with 7 bases fitting TRBD1. Losses at the gene ends were 6 bases for V and 6 bases for J; bases not matched to a gene: 11. The CDR3 consists of 15 residues. Germline loops: CDR1 MDHEN, CDR2 SYDVKM. In nucleotides, the CDR3 is TGTGCCAGCAGCAGAGGGGGACAGTCGAGTCAGCCCCAGCATTTT. Its protein product is CASSRGGQSSQPQHF. The variable domain in full, completed from reference TRBV28 and TRBJ1-5, reads DVKVTQSSRYLVKRTGEKVFLECVQDMDHENMFWYRQDPGLGLRLIYFSYDVKMKEKGDIPEGYSVSREKKERFSLILESASTNQTSMYLCASSRGGQSSQPQHFGDGTRLSIL.

This chain joins TRBV11-2 and TRBJ2-7, with 7 bases fitting TRBD2. Germline V gives CDR1 SGHAT, CDR2 FQNNGV. This CDR3 is 13 amino acids long. The V segment lost 6 bases and the J segment 2 bases; nucleotides outside the gene matches: 4. CDR3 amino acids: CASRKSGTYEQYF. In DNA, the CDR3 is TGTGCCAGCAGAAAAAGCGGGACCTACGAGCAGTACTTC.